Shown below are 13 T cell receptor beta chains from a single sample sequenced in a study of cytomegalovirus exposure and HLA in healthy donors. The study ran its PCR with 60 Vbeta and 13 Jbeta primers. The protocol was immunoSEQ multiplex PCR, while the TCRdb copy is restricted to in-frame clones and leaves out a portion. The data contain approximately 97,000 clones, less than 90% of them singletons. Specimen: PBMCs. All receptors come from a man aged 35-49 years in good health and CMV-seronegative.

CDR3 in amino acids: CASSSRGAPPNTEAFF. For the CDR3, the DNA is TGTGCCAGCAGCTCTCGGGGGGCACCGCCGAACACTGAAGCTTTCTTT. This rearrangement joins TRBV7-3 to TRBJ1-1; TRBD1 might be the D (6 bases). This CDR3 has 16 residues. The V end was cut by 4 bases, the J end by 1 base, with 16 bases between. Per germline, CDR1 SGHTA and CDR2 FQGTGA. The variable domain in full, completed from reference TRBV7-3 and TRBJ1-1, reads GAGVSQTPSNKVTEKGKYVELRCDPISGHTALYWYRQSLGQGPEFLIYFQGTGAADDSGLPNDRFFAVRPEGSVSTLKIQRTERGDSAVYLCASSSRGAPPNTEAFFGQGTRLTVV.

The chain couples TRBV9 to TRBJ1-4, with D possibly TRBD1 on 6 matching bases. This CDR3 comprises 16 residues. CDR1 is SGDLS and CDR2 is YYNGEE in the germline V gene. V lost 4 bases, J lost 7 bases, and 20 bases lay in between. In DNA, the CDR3 is TGTGCCAGCAGCCCAGGGGTTGGGGGCTTGAGTGAAAAACTGTTTTTT. Translation gives CASSPGVGGLSEKLFF.

The chain joins TRBV4-2 to TRBJ2-5; 9 nucleotides align to TRBD2. Germline V gene lookup returns CDR1 LGHNA and CDR2 YNFKEQ. CDR3 length: 14 residues. Losses at the gene ends were 4 bases for V and 5 bases for J; bases not matched to a gene: 5. CDR3 sequence: CASSLAGASETQYF. In nucleotides, the CDR3 is TGTGCCAGCAGCCTAGCGGGGGCGAGCGAGACCCAGTACTTC.

The V call is TRBV5-4, the J call TRBJ1-6; D perhaps matches TRBD1 (5 bases). The CDR3 is made up of 12 amino acids. V was shortened by 4 bases and J by 9 bases, with 8 bases between the two germline ends. Germline V gene sequence: CDR1 SGHNT, CDR2 YYREEE (reference sequence). DNA of the CDR3: TGTGCCAGCAGCCCCCAGGGTTCACCCCTCCACTTT. As protein: CASSPQGSPLHF.

V gene TRBV4-1 combines with J gene TRBJ2-7; weak D call: TRBD2 (5 bases). The CDR3 consists of 14 residues. CDR1 MGHRA and CDR2 YSYEKL come from the germline V gene. V shed 3 bases and J shed 0 bases, with 9 bases lying between them. CDR3 loop: CASSQPGISYEQYF. The CDR3 nucleotides are TGCGCCAGCAGCCAGCCGGGAATCTCCTACGAGCAGTACTTC.

The rearrangement links TRBV6-6 to TRBJ2-3, with TRBD1 as a possible D gene (6 bases). The V end was cut by 11 bases, the J end by 1 base, with 10 bases between. This CDR3 has 12 residues. The germline gives CDR1 MNHNY, CDR2 SVGAGI (reference sequence). Here the CDR3 reads CAVRQGTDTQYF. The CDR3 coding sequence is TGTGCCGTCCGACAGGGCACAGATACGCAGTATTTT.

V and J are TRBV11-3 and TRBJ2-3; TRBD2 matches 10 bases. Germline CDR1 is SGHNT and CDR2 is YENEEA. The CDR3 is made up of 17 amino acids. J was trimmed by 4 bases and V by 5 bases; bases with no gene match: 12. CDR3 amino acids: CASSPRASGGGSDTQYF. Here the CDR3 DNA reads TGTGCCAGCAGCCCCCGTGCGAGCGGGGGGGGGTCAGATACGCAGTATTTT.

The V and J genes are TRBV13 and TRBJ2-7; 10 nucleotides align to TRBD2. Germline CDR1 reads PRHDT; CDR2 reads FYEKMQ (reference sequence). Trimming took 6 bases from V and 2 from J; bases not matched to a gene: 7. This CDR3 has 15 residues. CDR3 in DNA: TGTGCCAGCAGAATACAGGGACTAGCGACCTACGAGCAGTACTTC. Translated: CASRIQGLATYEQYF. The full variable domain, completed using reference TRBV13 and TRBJ2-7, is AAGVIQSPRHLIKEKRETATLKCYPIPRHDTVYWYQQGPGQDPQFLISFYEKMQSDKGSIPDRFSAQQFSDYHSELNMSSLELGDSALYFCASRIQGLATYEQYFGPGTRLTVT.

A remark on this clone: A read error may produce the germline difference seen at one junction end. The chain links TRBV7-9 to TRBJ1-4; 7 nucleotides align to TRBD1. CDR1 and CDR2 from the germline V gene are SEHNR and FQNEAQ (reference sequence). The CDR3 consists of 14 residues. CDR3 nucleotides: TGTTCCAGCCACCAGGGGGAGGCTAATGAAAAACTGTTTTTT. It is translated as CSSHQGEANEKLFF.

The chain couples TRBV5-1 to TRBJ2-2, with a weak D call TRBD2 (7 bases). CDR3 length: 15 amino acids. The germline V gene encodes CDR1 SGHRS and CDR2 YFSETQ. Trimming removed 5 bases from V and 5 bases from J, with 16 bases in between. The CDR3 sequence is CASSSGGPSTGELFF. For the CDR3, the DNA is TGCGCCAGCAGTTCCGGGGGGCCATCGACCGGGGAGCTGTTTTTT. Full variable domain (rest looked up from reference TRBV5-1 and TRBJ2-2): KAGVTQTPRYLIKTRGQQVTLSCSPISGHRSVSWYQQTPGQGLQFLFEYFSETQRNKGNFPGRFSGRQFSNSRSEMNVSTLELGDSALYLCASSSGGPSTGELFFGEGSRLTVL.

The chain couples TRBV27 to TRBJ2-7; D might be TRBD1 (6 bases). The V end was cut by 4 bases, the J end by 6 bases, with 13 bases between. CDR1 is MNHEY, CDR2 SMNVEV, per germline (reference sequence). The length of the CDR3 is 13 residues. CDR3 sequence: CASSYMDSPEQYF. The CDR3 DNA reads as TGTGCCAGCAGTTATATGGACAGCCCCGAGCAGTACTTC.

The genes are TRBV6-5 and TRBJ2-6; the D is unclear. V shed 6 bases and J shed 1 base, with 10 bases lying between them. CDR3 size: 15 residues. Per germline, CDR1 MNHEY and CDR2 SVGAGI. The CDR3 protein is CASRRRVSGANVLTF. In DNA form, the CDR3 reads TGTGCCAGCAGACGACGGGTATCTGGGGCCAACGTCCTGACTTTC.

This clone was seen once. This rearrangement joins TRBV10-3 to TRBJ2-5; perhaps TRBD1 as D (6 bases). The J call may be faulty, since TRBJ2-7 better matches the DNA end. Germline loops: CDR1 ENHRY, CDR2 SYGVKD. The CDR3 spans 15 residues. CDR3 DNA sequence: TGTGCCATCAGTGCCGGGCAGGGGAGAGTCGACGAGCAGTACTTC. Protein: CAISAGQGRVDEQYF.